These 25 T cell receptor beta chains originate from one sample sequenced in a study of cytomegalovirus exposure and HLA in healthy donors. The PCR used 60 Vbeta and 13 Jbeta primers. Clones were read by immunoSEQ multiplex PCR, and TCRdb kept only the in-frame ones, dropping some. The sample has 100,000 to 150,000 clones, roughly 78% seen once. Sequencing was done on a sample of PBMCs. The receptor set was obtained from a man aged 35 to 55 in good health and CMV-seronegative.

CDR3 sequence reads: CSAGTGVQYF. The DNA of the CDR3 is TGCAGCGCAGGGACAGGGGTACAGTACTTC. This sequence joins TRBV29-1 and TRBJ2-5; 10 nucleotides agree with TRBD1. Germline values: CDR1 SQVTM, CDR2 ANQGSEA. V lost 7 bases, J lost 11 bases, and 4 bases stayed unmatched. The CDR3 is made up of 10 amino acids.

This sequence joins TRBV2 and TRBJ1-1; TRBD1 is a possible D gene (5 bases). With 4 bases removed from V and 1 base from J, the gap between germline ends came to 10 bases. The germline gives CDR1 SNHLY, CDR2 FYNNEI. The CDR3 has 14 residues. CDR3 protein: CASSVRVGNTEAFF. DNA of the CDR3: TGTGCCAGCAGTGTCAGGGTCGGGAACACTGAAGCTTTCTTT.

J is TRBJ2-2 and V is TRBV7-2; 8 bases match TRBD2. With V trimmed by 2 bases and J by 7 bases, 6 bases remained unmatched. The CDR3 is 15 amino acids. Germline V gives CDR1 SGHTA, CDR2 FQGNSA. The CDR3 DNA is TGTGCCAGCAGCTTACCCAGGACTAGCCACGGGGAGCTGTTTTTT. It is translated as CASSLPRTSHGELFF.

There are a few counts of this clone. V is TRBV5-1 and J is TRBJ2-1; TRBD2 aligns across 11 bases. CDR3 length equals 15 residues. Per germline, CDR1 SGHRS and CDR2 YFSETQ. Trimming cost V 5 bases and J 5 bases; bases outside gene matches: 6. For the CDR3, the DNA is TGCGCCAGCAGACCGGGACTAGCGGAGAACAATGAGCAGTTCTTC. It yields the protein CASRPGLAENNEQFF.

V and J are TRBV7-8 and TRBJ2-7; TRBD2 aligns across 7 bases. The germline V gene encodes CDR1 SGHVS and CDR2 FQNEAQ. The CDR3 has 15 residues. With 5 bases clipped from V and 2 bases from J, the junction kept 9 bases outside the gene matches. The CDR3 reads CASSHQRDRTYEQYF. CDR3 bases: TGTGCCAGCAGCCATCAGCGGGATCGGACCTACGAGCAGTACTTC. The full variable domain, rest sourced from reference TRBV7-8 and TRBJ2-7, is GAGVSQSPRYKVAKRGQDVALRCDPISGHVSLFWYQQALGQGPEFLTYFQNEAQLDKSGLPSDRFFAERPEGSVSTLKIQRTQQEDSAVYLCASSHQRDRTYEQYFGPGTRLTVT.

The chain couples TRBV19 to TRBJ1-5, with D uncertain. Trimming took off 2 bases at V and 6 bases at J, with 11 bases between the two ends. There are 14 residues in the CDR3. CDR1 is LNHDA, CDR2 SQIVND, per germline (reference sequence). CDR3 in DNA: TGTGCCAGTAGTATACTCGGAGGGTCTCAGCCCCAGCATTTT. Amino acid sequence: CASSILGGSQPQHF.

This clone was detected only once. The genes are TRBV19 and TRBJ1-2, with 8 bases matching TRBD1. This CDR3 region has 13 residues. Germline V gives CDR1 LNHDA, CDR2 SQIVND (reference sequence). J lost 3 bases, V lost 7 bases, and 4 bases had no gene match. The CDR3 bases are TGTGCCAGTACCCCACAGGGGGACTATGGCTACACCTTC. Encoded protein: CASTPQGDYGYTF.

The chain links TRBV15 to TRBJ2-7, with D tentatively TRBD1 (6 bases). Germline CDR1 LNHNV, CDR2 YYDKDF (reference sequence). V lost 8 bases to trimming and J lost 6 bases, with 11 bases between them. This CDR3 has 11 amino acids. CDR3 DNA sequence: TGTGCCACCGCAGAAGGGGGCGAGCAGTACTTC. This gives the protein CATAEGGEQYF.

The chain uses TRBV7-2 and TRBJ2-2; 9 bases map to TRBD1. CDR1 SGHTA and CDR2 FQGNSA come from the germline V gene. The CDR3 has 15 residues. The ends lost 7 bases at V and 6 bases at J; junction bases unmatched: 9. CDR3 region: CASNEQGALAGELFF. In DNA, the CDR3 is TGTGCCAGCAACGAACAGGGGGCGCTTGCCGGGGAGCTGTTTTTT.

The chain carries TRBV6-5 and TRBJ1-5; 8 positions agree with TRBD1. Germline V gene data show CDR1 as MNHEY and CDR2 as SVGAGI. There are 12 residues in the CDR3. Germline trimming cut 9 bases from V and 7 bases from J; bases unmatched to any gene: 5. CDR3 region: CASQGAGQPQHF. As DNA, the CDR3 is TGTGCCAGTCAGGGGGCAGGGCAGCCCCAGCATTTT.

The chain carries TRBV6-6 and TRBJ1-4; tentatively, D is TRBD1 (5 bases). The germline V gene has CDR1 MNHNY and CDR2 SVGAGI (reference sequence). The germline V and J ends were trimmed by 8 bases and 5 bases, with 9 bases remaining between them. The CDR3 totals 12 residues. The CDR3 reads CASSRQNEKLFF. The CDR3 bases are TGTGCCAGCTCCAGACAGAATGAAAAACTGTTTTTT.

The CDR3 coding sequence is TGTGCCAGCAGCCCCACTAGCGGCCCCTCCTACGAGCAGTACTTC. Its translation is CASSPTSGPSYEQYF. The V and J genes are TRBV9 and TRBJ2-7, with 8 bases that match TRBD2. The J segment lost 0 bases and the V segment lost 4 bases, leaving 6 bases of the junction unmatched. Germline CDR1 is SGDLS and CDR2 is YYNGEE. The CDR3 contains 15 residues.

V and J are TRBV4-2 and TRBJ2-6, with D possibly matching TRBD1 (6 bases). This CDR3 spans 17 amino acids. CDR1 and CDR2 (germline): LGHNA, YNFKEQ. Trimming removed 1 base at V and 4 bases at J, with 14 bases between. The CDR3 nucleotides are TGTGCCAGCAGCCAAGGAACAGGGAGAACCGGGGCCAACGTCCTGACTTTC. Protein product: CASSQGTGRTGANVLTF.

The V gene is TRBV5-1, the J gene TRBJ2-5, with D possibly being TRBD1 (6 bases). Trimming pared 3 bases from V and 5 bases from J, leaving 17 bases between. CDR3 size: 15 residues. Per the germline V gene, CDR1 is SGHRS and CDR2 is YFSETQ. CDR3 DNA sequence: TGCGCCAGCAGCTCAGACAGGTGGAAGGCCGAGACCCAGTACTTC. This sequence encodes CASSSDRWKAETQYF.

Written as DNA, the CDR3 is TGTGCCACCAGCAGCCGGGACAAGAACACCGGGGAGCTGTTTTTT. It specifies CATSSRDKNTGELFF. This chain uses TRBV15 with TRBJ2-2; a possible D gene is TRBD1 (6 bases). The V end was cut by 3 bases, the J end by 1 base, with 9 bases between. The CDR3 totals 15 residues. The germline CDR1 and CDR2 sequences are LNHNV and YYDKDF (reference sequence).

To note about this clone: The junction differs from germline at one of its ends, possibly a read error. The V gene is TRBV5-1, the J gene TRBJ2-7, with D possibly being TRBD2 (5 bases). The CDR3 loop spans 15 amino acids. Germline CDR1 and CDR2: SGHRS and YFSETQ. CDR3 coding DNA: TGCGCGAGCAAACCCCTAGAAGGTGGGAGCTACGAGCAGTACTTC. Protein product: CASKPLEGGSYEQYF.

V usage is TRBV28 and J usage is TRBJ2-1, with 10 bases fitting TRBD2. CDR3 length: 12 amino acids. The germline V gene encodes CDR1 MDHEN and CDR2 SYDVKM. The junction had 2 bases not matched to a gene; V was cut back by 8 bases and J by 7 bases. The CDR3 spells CASLTSGNEQFF. CDR3 sequence (DNA): TGTGCCAGCTTGACTAGCGGGAATGAGCAGTTCTTC.

This clone was detected only a few times. V and J are TRBV28 and TRBJ2-7; 7 nucleotides match TRBD1. CDR3 length: 14 amino acids. The V gene's germline CDR1 is MDHEN and CDR2 SYDVKM. V dropped 5 bases and J dropped 0; count of bases not matched to a gene: 4. This CDR3 reads CASSGAGGSYEQYF. The CDR3 DNA is TGTGCCAGCAGTGGGGCAGGGGGCTCCTACGAGCAGTACTTC.

The CDR3 DNA sequence: TGTGCCAGCAGCATCGGCCCAGGGGCGGACACTGAAGCTTTCTTT. Translating gives CASSIGPGADTEAFF. This chain links TRBV9 with TRBJ1-1, with D possibly TRBD1 on 6 matching bases. CDR3 size: 15 residues. Looked up from germline, CDR1 is SGDLS and CDR2 is YYNGEE. Between the trimmed V and J ends, which lost 4 bases and 3 bases, there was a span of 16 bases.

The chain couples TRBV5-1 to TRBJ2-3, with 7 bases aligning to TRBD1. Germline lookup yields CDR1 SGHRS and CDR2 YFSETQ. The length of the CDR3 is 15 residues. V was clipped by 6 bases and J by 6 bases; unmatched bases: 13. The CDR3: CASTELGQGVDTQYF. The CDR3 region has the DNA TGCGCCAGCACTGAACTGGGCCAGGGGGTGGATACGCAGTATTTT.

This clone was detected only a few times. V usage is TRBV7-2 and J usage is TRBJ1-2; D call uncertain. V gave up 1 base and J gave up 7 bases, with 13 bases separating them. The CDR3 spans 14 residues. Germline V gives CDR1 SGHTA, CDR2 FQGNSA. CDR3: CASSLVPGMGGYTF. The CDR3 DNA reads as TGTGCCAGCAGCTTAGTTCCGGGGATGGGTGGCTACACCTTC.

This clone appeared a single time. The chain combines TRBV7-2 with TRBJ2-1; 9 bases are shared with TRBD2. V lost 3 bases to trimming and J lost 5 bases; unmatched junction nucleotides: 5. CDR1 and CDR2 from the germline V gene are SGHTA and FQGNSA. The CDR3 extends over 15 amino acids. The CDR3 DNA follows: TGTGCCAGCAGCTTGGGACTAGCTACACACAATGAGCAGTTCTTC. Encoded protein: CASSLGLATHNEQFF.

The V gene is TRBV25-1, the J gene TRBJ2-5; 8 bases agree with TRBD1. The CDR3 length is 15 residues. J lost 11 bases, V lost 4 bases, and 15 bases had no gene match. The germline V gene encodes CDR1 MGHDK and CDR2 SYGVNS. CDR3 bases: TGTGCCAGCAGTGGGAGGGCAGGGGGCATTGGGGAGCAGTACTTC. Translating gives CASSGRAGGIGEQYF.

The V gene is TRBV15, the J gene TRBJ1-5; tentatively, D is TRBD1 (6 bases). The V end lost 1 base, the J end lost 5 bases, and 12 bases lay between the germline ends. CDR3 length: 15 amino acids. Germline V gene lookup returns CDR1 LNHNV and CDR2 YYDKDF (reference sequence). DNA for the CDR3: TGTGCCACCAGCAGAGCTTGGGGGCGTGATCAGCCCCAGCATTTT. The encoded protein is CATSRAWGRDQPQHF.

J is TRBJ2-4 and V is TRBV2; a weak D match, TRBD1 (5 bases). Germline V lookup: CDR1 SNHLY, CDR2 FYNNEI. The CDR3 contains 15 residues. V was shortened by 5 bases and J by 2 bases, with 13 bases between the two germline ends. CDR3 loop: CASSFRVSTKNIQYF. CDR3 sequence (DNA): TGTGCCAGCAGTTTCAGGGTATCAACCAAAAACATTCAGTACTTC.